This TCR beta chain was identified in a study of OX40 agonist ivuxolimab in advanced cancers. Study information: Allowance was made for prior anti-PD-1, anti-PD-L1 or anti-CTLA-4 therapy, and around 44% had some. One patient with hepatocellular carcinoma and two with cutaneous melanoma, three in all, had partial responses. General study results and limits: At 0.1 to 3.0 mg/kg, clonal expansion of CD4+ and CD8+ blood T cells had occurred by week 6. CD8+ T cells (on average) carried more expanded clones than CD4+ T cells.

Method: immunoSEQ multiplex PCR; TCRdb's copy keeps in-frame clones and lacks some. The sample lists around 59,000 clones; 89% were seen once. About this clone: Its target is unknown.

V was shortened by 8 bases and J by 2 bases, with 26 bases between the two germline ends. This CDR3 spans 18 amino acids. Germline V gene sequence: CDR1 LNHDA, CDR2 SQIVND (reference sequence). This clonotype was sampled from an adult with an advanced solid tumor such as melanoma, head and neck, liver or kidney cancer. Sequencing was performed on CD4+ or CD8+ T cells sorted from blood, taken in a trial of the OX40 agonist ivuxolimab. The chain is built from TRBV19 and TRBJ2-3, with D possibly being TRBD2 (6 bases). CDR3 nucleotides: TGTGCCAGTGGCTCCCCCCGAGGAGGGAACCCCCTCACAGATACGCAGTATTTT. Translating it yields CASGSPRGGNPLTDTQYF.